The following is a T cell receptor beta chain sequence with its context. Its specificity is unknown. The data belong to a study of post-analysis software for immune sequencing data. Overall study context: Progressive-relapsing, secondary progressive and relapsing-remitting multiple sclerosis were among the disease courses included.

Unique molecular identifiers were carried by the TCR beta cDNA libraries. It was from about 0.94 to 9.7 million T cells that 500,000 or so cDNA molecules came. TCRdb analysed the PCR reads with MiXCR anew, one entry per CDR3 protein. Counted here are about 680,000 distinct CDR3 sequences, about 60% occurring once; the ten biggest clones make up roughly 12%. Germline CDR1 reads SGHTA; CDR2 reads FQGTGA. This CDR3 region has 15 residues. Whole-study findings and limits: Controls significantly exceeded multiple sclerosis patients in normalized Chao1 diversity. Compared with controls, patients had more of about five TRBV segments, including TRBV5-6, TRBV5-1 and TRBV20-1.

The origin of this receptor is a girl aged 2 to 10 with multiple sclerosis. The sequencing input was blood. The chain combines TRBV7-3 with TRBJ2-7, with TRBD1 matching over 9 bases. The J call may not be correct, given that the DNA end is closer to TRBJ2-5. The CDR3 nucleotides are TGTGCCAGCAGCCCAACCGGGACAGGGACAGAGACCCAGTACTTC. Amino acid sequence: CASSPTGTGTETQYF.